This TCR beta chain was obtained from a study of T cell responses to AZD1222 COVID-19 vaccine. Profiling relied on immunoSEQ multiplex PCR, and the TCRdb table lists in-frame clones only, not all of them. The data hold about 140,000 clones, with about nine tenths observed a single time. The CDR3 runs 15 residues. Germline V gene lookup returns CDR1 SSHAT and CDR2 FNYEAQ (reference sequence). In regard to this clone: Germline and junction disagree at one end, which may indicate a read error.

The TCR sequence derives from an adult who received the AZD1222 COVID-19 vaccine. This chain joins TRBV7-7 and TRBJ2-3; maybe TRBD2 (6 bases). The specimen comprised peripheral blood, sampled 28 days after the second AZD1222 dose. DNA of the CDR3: TGTGCTAGCAGCGCGGGACTCGGAGGTACAGATACGCAGTATTTT. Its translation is CASSAGLGGTDTQYF.